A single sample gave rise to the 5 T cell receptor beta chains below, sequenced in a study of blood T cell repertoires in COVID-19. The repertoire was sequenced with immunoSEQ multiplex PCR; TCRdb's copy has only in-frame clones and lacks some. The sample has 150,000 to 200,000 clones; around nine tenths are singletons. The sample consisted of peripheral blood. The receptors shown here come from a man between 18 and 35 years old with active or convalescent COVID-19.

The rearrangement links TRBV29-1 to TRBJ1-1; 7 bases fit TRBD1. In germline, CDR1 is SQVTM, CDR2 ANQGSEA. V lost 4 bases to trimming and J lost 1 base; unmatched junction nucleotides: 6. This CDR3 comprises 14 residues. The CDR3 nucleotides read TGCAGCGTTGTGGAATGGACAGGGAACACTGAAGCTTTCTTT. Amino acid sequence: CSVVEWTGNTEAFF.

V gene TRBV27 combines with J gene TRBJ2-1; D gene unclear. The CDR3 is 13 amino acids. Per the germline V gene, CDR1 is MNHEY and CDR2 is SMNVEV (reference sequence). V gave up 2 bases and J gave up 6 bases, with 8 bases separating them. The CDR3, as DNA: TGTGCCAGCAGTTTAACTCCTACCAATGAGCAGTTCTTC. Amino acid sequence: CASSLTPTNEQFF.

The CDR3 coding sequence is TGTGCCAGCGGCCAAGGGGCCAACGTCCTGACTTTC. This codes for CASGQGANVLTF. The chain combines TRBV27 with TRBJ2-6, with D unclear. The CDR3 contains 12 residues. In germline, CDR1 is MNHEY, CDR2 SMNVEV (reference sequence). Trimming cost V 8 bases and J 4 bases, with 6 bases left between them. Full variable domain (outside the CDR3, taken from reference TRBV27 and TRBJ2-6): EAQVTQNPRYLITVTGKKLTVTCSQNMNHEYMSWYRQDPGLGLRQIYYSMNVEVTDKGDVPEGYKVSRKEKRNFPLILESPSPNQTSLYFCASGQGANVLTFGAGSRLTVL.

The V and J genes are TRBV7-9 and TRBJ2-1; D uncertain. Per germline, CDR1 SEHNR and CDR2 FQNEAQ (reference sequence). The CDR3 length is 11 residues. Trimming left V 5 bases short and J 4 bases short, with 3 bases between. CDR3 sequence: CASSPYNEQFF. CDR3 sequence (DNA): TGTGCCAGCAGCCCTTACAATGAGCAGTTCTTC.

The CDR3 sequence: CASSIGHAGETQYF. The CDR3 bases are TGTGCCAGTAGTATAGGGCACGCCGGGGAGACCCAGTACTTC. This chain connects TRBV19 to TRBJ2-5, with D hard to call. The CDR3 is 14 amino acids. Germline values: CDR1 LNHDA, CDR2 SQIVND (reference sequence). Trimming cost V 1 base and J 5 bases, with 11 bases left between them.